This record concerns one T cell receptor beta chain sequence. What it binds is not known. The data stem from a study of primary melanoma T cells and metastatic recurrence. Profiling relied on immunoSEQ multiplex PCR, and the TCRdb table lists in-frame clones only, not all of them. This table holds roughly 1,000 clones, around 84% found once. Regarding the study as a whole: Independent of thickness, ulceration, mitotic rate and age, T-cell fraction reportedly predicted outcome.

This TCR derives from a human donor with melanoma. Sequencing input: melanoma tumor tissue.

Written as DNA, the CDR3 is TGTGCCAGCAGCCCCGACGTCACAGATACGCAGTATTTT. It codes for CASSPDVTDTQYF. The chain couples TRBV7-1 to TRBJ2-3; no clear D gene. TRBV7-1 is labeled an ORF, and its function is uncertain. The CDR3 is 13 residues long. Trimming removed 5 bases from V and 2 bases from J, with 8 bases in between.